The 4 T cell receptor beta chains reported below all come from one sample, sequenced in a study of identical twins. TCRdb itself ran the 5' RACE reads through MiXCR, one entry per CDR3 protein. In the table there are hundreds of thousands of distinct CDR3 sequences, about 20% of which are singletons. Separately, the same data were catalogued under a study of T cells expressing NK-cell markers.

Material: PBMCs. The receptor set was obtained from a woman aged 18-29 years in good health.

There are a few counts of this clonotype. The chain joins TRBV5-5 to TRBJ2-5, with a weak D call TRBD2 (6 bases). The CDR3 runs to 15 residues. The V gene's germline CDR1 is SGHKS and CDR2 YYEKEE (reference sequence). Trimming cost V 6 bases and J 4 bases, with 19 bases left between them. CDR3 residues: CASTTHGGAPETQYF. In DNA form, the CDR3 reads TGTGCCAGCACCACCCATGGCGGGGCTCCAGAGACCCAGTACTTC.

Ten or more counts support this clonotype. The junction differs from germline at one of its ends, possibly a read error. This chain links TRBV5-1 with TRBJ1-1, with D unclear. The CDR3 loop spans 12 amino acids. Germline CDR1 SGHRS, CDR2 YFSETQ. CDR3 loop: CASSDRGTEAFF. The CDR3 DNA sequence: TGTGCCAGCAGTGACCGGGGCACTGAAGCTTTCTTT.

V and J are TRBV29-1 and TRBJ2-1, with TRBD2 matching over 11 bases. The CDR3 runs 15 residues. V trimming: 1 base; J trimming: 4 bases; junction bases outside the gene matches: 3. Germline assignment: CDR1 SQVTM and CDR2 ANQGSEA. The DNA of the CDR3 is TGCAGCGTTGAAGGGGGGACTAGCGGTTACAATGAGCAGTTCTTC. The encoded protein is CSVEGGTSGYNEQFF.

J is TRBJ2-1 and V is TRBV7-2; D may be TRBD2 (5 bases). Germline CDR1 SGHTA, CDR2 FQGNSA. Trimming stripped 1 base from V and 6 bases from J, with 16 bases between. The CDR3 is made up of 16 amino acids. CDR3 protein: CASSLVSSRSGNEQFF. The CDR3 nucleotides are TGTGCCAGCAGCTTAGTCTCTAGCCGGAGCGGCAATGAGCAGTTCTTC.